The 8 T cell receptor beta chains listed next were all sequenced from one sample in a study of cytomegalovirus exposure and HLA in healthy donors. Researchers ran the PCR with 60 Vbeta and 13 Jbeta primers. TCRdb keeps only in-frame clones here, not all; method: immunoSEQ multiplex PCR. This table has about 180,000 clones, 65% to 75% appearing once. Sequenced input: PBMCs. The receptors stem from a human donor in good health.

The CDR3 here is CASSLFQGVRYNEQFF. As DNA, the CDR3 is TGTGCCAGCAGTTTATTTCAGGGGGTGCGATACAATGAGCAGTTCTTC. The chain couples TRBV27 to TRBJ2-1; 7 bases align to TRBD1. The germline CDR1 and CDR2 sequences are MNHEY and SMNVEV (reference sequence). The CDR3 runs to 16 residues. V was pared by 1 base and J by 4 bases, with 7 bases of the junction left unmatched.

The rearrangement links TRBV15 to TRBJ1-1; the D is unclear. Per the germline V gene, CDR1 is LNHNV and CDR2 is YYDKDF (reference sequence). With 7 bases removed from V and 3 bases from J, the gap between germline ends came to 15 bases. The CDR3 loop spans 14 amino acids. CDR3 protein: CATKVAIGYTEAFF. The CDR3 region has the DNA TGTGCCACCAAGGTCGCTATCGGGTACACTGAAGCTTTCTTT.

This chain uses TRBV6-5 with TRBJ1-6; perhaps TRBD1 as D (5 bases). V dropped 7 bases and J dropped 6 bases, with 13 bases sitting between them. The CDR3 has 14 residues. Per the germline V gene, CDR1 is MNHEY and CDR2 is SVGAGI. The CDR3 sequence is CASKRGTGNSPLHF. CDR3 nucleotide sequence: TGTGCCAGCAAACGGGGGACGGGTAATTCACCCCTCCACTTT.

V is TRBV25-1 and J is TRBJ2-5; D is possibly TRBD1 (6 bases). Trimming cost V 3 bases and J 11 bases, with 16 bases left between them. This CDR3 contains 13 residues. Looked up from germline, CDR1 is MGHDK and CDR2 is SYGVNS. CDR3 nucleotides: TGTGCCAGCAGTGAGCAGGGGTTCCAGCGGCAGTACTTC. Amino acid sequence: CASSEQGFQRQYF.

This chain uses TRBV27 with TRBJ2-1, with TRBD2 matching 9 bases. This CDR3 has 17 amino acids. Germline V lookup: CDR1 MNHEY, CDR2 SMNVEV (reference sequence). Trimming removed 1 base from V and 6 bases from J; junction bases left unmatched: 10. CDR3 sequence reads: CASSLLRGRGGINEQFF. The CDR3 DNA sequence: TGTGCCAGCAGTTTATTGCGGGGGCGGGGGGGAATCAATGAGCAGTTCTTC.

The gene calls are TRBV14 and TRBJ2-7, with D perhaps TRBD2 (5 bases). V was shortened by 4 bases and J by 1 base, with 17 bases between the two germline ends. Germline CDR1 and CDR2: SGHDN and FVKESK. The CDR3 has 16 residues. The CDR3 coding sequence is TGTGCCAGCAGCCTCAGCGGAGTCCCGTATTCCTACGAGCAGTACTTC. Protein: CASSLSGVPYSYEQYF.

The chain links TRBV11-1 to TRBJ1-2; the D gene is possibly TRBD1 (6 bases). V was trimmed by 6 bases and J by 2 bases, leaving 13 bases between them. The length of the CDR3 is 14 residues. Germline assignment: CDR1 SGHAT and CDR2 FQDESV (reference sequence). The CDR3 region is CASSFTGTNYGYTF. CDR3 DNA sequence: TGTGCCAGCAGTTTTACAGGGACCAACTATGGCTACACCTTC.

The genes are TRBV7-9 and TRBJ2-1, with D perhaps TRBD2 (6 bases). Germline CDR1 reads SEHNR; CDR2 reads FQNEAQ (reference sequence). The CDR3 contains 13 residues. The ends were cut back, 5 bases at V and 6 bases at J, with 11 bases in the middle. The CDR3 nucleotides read TGTGCCAGCAGCCCCGTCGGGGGCAATGAGCAGTTCTTC. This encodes CASSPVGGNEQFF.